The 19 T cell receptor beta chains listed next were all sequenced from one sample in a study of B cell selection in AIRE deficiency. Sorting defined conventional CD4 T cells as CD4+CD127+. Repertoires were generated with immunoSEQ multiplex PCR, while TCRdb's copy carries only in-frame clones and drops some. The repertoire consists of 20,000 to 25,000 clones, with around 97% occurring once and the leading ten covering 0.2% to 0.25%. The sequenced sample was conventional CD4+ T cells sorted from PBMCs. These receptors originate from a human donor with AIRE deficiency.

The gene calls are TRBV7-2 and TRBJ2-2, with 7 bases lining up with TRBD1. CDR1 SGHTA and CDR2 FQGNSA come from the germline V gene. The length of the CDR3 is 16 residues. J gave up 0 bases and V 5 bases, and 6 bases lay outside the gene matches. The DNA of the CDR3 is TGTGCCAGCAGCAGATCTACAGGGGCGAACACCGGGGAGCTGTTTTTT. Protein sequence: CASSRSTGANTGELFF.

V usage is TRBV28 and J usage is TRBJ2-3; D remains ambiguous. Germline values: CDR1 MDHEN, CDR2 SYDVKM. Trimming removed 5 bases at V and 4 bases at J, with 13 bases between. This CDR3 contains 14 residues. The CDR3: CASSHRPFSDTQYF. CDR3 in DNA: TGTGCCAGCAGTCACCGTCCTTTCTCAGATACGCAGTATTTT.

The chain is built from TRBV9 and TRBJ2-2; 10 nucleotides line up with TRBD1. The CDR3 is made up of 15 amino acids. V was pared by 3 bases and J by 5 bases, with 4 bases of the junction left unmatched. CDR1 is SGDLS, CDR2 YYNGEE, per germline. The DNA of the CDR3 is TGTGCCAGCAGCGCCGGGACAGGGGTGACCGGGGAGCTGTTTTTT. It codes for CASSAGTGVTGELFF. Combining the CDR3 with reference TRBV9 and TRBJ2-2 gives the whole variable domain DSGVTQTPKHLITATGQRVTLRCSPRSGDLSVYWYQQSLDQGLQFLIQYYNGEERAKGNILERFSAQQFPDLHSELNLSSLELGDSALYFCASSAGTGVTGELFFGEGSRLTVL.

The rearrangement uses TRBV5-1 and TRBJ1-3, with D unclear. Germline V CDR1 and CDR2: SGHRS, YFSETQ. Between the trimmed V and J ends, which lost 0 bases and 0 bases, there was a span of 10 bases. The CDR3 has 16 residues. The CDR3 DNA follows: TGCGCCAGCAGCTTGGATTTGGGAACCTCTGGAAACACCATATATTTT. Its protein is CASSLDLGTSGNTIYF.

The chain is built from TRBV29-1 and TRBJ1-5, with 7 bases identical to TRBD1. The ends lost 7 bases at V and 7 bases at J; junction bases unmatched: 10. Germline V lookup: CDR1 SQVTM, CDR2 ANQGSEA. This CDR3 is built from 13 residues. Here the CDR3 reads CSGGAGGGQPQHF. The CDR3 nucleotides read TGCAGCGGCGGGGCAGGGGGGGGGCAGCCCCAGCATTTT. Using reference TRBV29-1 and TRBJ1-5 for the parts outside the CDR3, the full variable domain is SAVISQKPSRDICQRGTSLTIQCQVDSQVTMMFWYRQQPGQSLTLIATANQGSEATYESGFVIDKFPISRPNLTFSTLTVSNMSPEDSSIYLCSGGAGGGQPQHFGDGTRLSIL.

V and J are TRBV19 and TRBJ1-2; no clear D gene. CDR1 is LNHDA, CDR2 SQIVND, per germline (reference sequence). V lost 11 bases and J lost 1, with 20 bases in between. The CDR3 is made up of 15 amino acids. The CDR3 bases are TGTGCCGCCTTAGGTCCGGAGGGTAATAACTATGGCTACACCTTC. Translation gives CAALGPEGNNYGYTF.

V gene TRBV19 combines with J gene TRBJ2-1; 11 nucleotides align to TRBD2. The V gene's germline CDR1 is LNHDA and CDR2 SQIVND (reference sequence). V was clipped by 6 bases and J by 3 bases; unmatched bases: 4. The CDR3 totals 15 residues. CDR3 residues: CASSTTSGSYNEQFF. The CDR3 coding sequence is TGTGCCAGTAGCACAACTAGCGGGAGCTACAATGAGCAGTTCTTC.

V and J are TRBV28 and TRBJ1-1; weak D call: TRBD1 (5 bases). CDR1 and CDR2 from the germline V gene are MDHEN and SYDVKM. The CDR3 sequence is 16 residues long. Deletions cut 3 bases from V and 3 bases from J, with 17 bases between. The CDR3 DNA reads TGTGCCAGCAGTTTTTGGGACCTCGGAGTGTACACTGAAGCTTTCTTT. Its translation is CASSFWDLGVYTEAFF.

This rearrangement joins TRBV25-1 to TRBJ1-1, with D hard to call. CDR3 length: 13 residues. The germline CDR1 and CDR2 sequences are MGHDK and SYGVNS. The V gene lost 6 bases and the J gene lost 1 base, with 9 bases spanning the gap. DNA of the CDR3: TGTGCCAGCAGAACCACACCGAACACTGAAGCTTTCTTT. It yields the protein CASRTTPNTEAFF.

This sequence joins TRBV14 and TRBJ2-7, with TRBD1 as a possible D gene (6 bases). The CDR3 is made up of 17 amino acids. Trimming shortened V by 0 bases and J by 3 bases, and 18 bases separated the two germline ends. Germline assignment: CDR1 SGHDN and CDR2 FVKESK. CDR3 in DNA: TGTGCCAGCAGCCAAGATGGTGGGGGCGCAGGATTCTACGAGCAGTACTTC. Protein: CASSQDGGGAGFYEQYF. Filled out from reference TRBV14 and TRBJ2-7, the complete variable domain reads EAGVTQFPSHSVIEKGQTVTLRCDPISGHDNLYWYRRVMGKEIKFLLHFVKESKQDESGMPNNRFLAERTGGTYSTLKVQPAELEDSGVYFCASSQDGGGAGFYEQYFGPGTRLTVT.

The chain has TRBV9 and TRBJ1-1; TRBD1 matches at 9 bases. V lost 0 bases and J lost 4; bases outside the gene matches: 4. This CDR3 contains 15 residues. Germline V gene data show CDR1 as SGDLS and CDR2 as YYNGEE. The chain's CDR3 is CASSVGTGDITEAFF. The CDR3 DNA reads as TGTGCCAGCAGCGTAGGGACAGGGGATATCACTGAAGCTTTCTTT. Complete variable domain (other parts from reference TRBV9 and TRBJ1-1): DSGVTQTPKHLITATGQRVTLRCSPRSGDLSVYWYQQSLDQGLQFLIQYYNGEERAKGNILERFSAQQFPDLHSELNLSSLELGDSALYFCASSVGTGDITEAFFGQGTRLTVV.

The rearrangement uses TRBV7-6 and TRBJ2-5; TRBD1 aligns across 9 bases. This CDR3 is built from 14 residues. Trimming removed 3 bases from V and 2 bases from J; junction bases left unmatched: 1. CDR1 is SGHVS and CDR2 is FNYEAQ in the germline V gene. The CDR3 spells CASSLGTGQETQYF. CDR3 coding DNA: TGTGCCAGCAGCTTGGGGACAGGGCAAGAGACCCAGTACTTC.

This chain connects TRBV30 to TRBJ2-2; D is perhaps TRBD1 (6 bases). CDR1 GTSNPN and CDR2 SVGIG come from the germline V gene (reference sequence). Trimming took 5 bases from V and 0 from J, leaving 16 bases between them. This CDR3 region has 16 residues. CDR3: CAWVFRDTPNTGELFF. CDR3 nucleotide sequence: TGTGCCTGGGTGTTCCGGGACACTCCGAACACCGGGGAGCTGTTTTTT.

The chain has TRBV5-5 and TRBJ2-5; D unresolved. This CDR3 is built from 15 residues. Germline V gene data show CDR1 as SGHKS and CDR2 as YYEKEE (reference sequence). V was trimmed by 4 bases and J by 1 base, leaving 14 bases between them. The CDR3 sequence is CASSGDFHSQETQYF. In nucleotides, the CDR3 is TGTGCCAGCAGCGGCGATTTTCACTCCCAAGAGACCCAGTACTTC.

This rearrangement joins TRBV6-6 to TRBJ2-7; 7 nucleotides align to TRBD2. The germline V gene has CDR1 MNHNY and CDR2 SVGAGI (reference sequence). The CDR3 is made up of 15 amino acids. The junction had 5 bases not matched to a gene; V was cut back by 2 bases and J by 1 base. This CDR3 is CASSYQSGGSYEQYF. CDR3 in DNA: TGTGCCAGCAGTTACCAATCGGGAGGATCCTACGAGCAGTACTTC.

The rearrangement links TRBV10-3 to TRBJ2-1; TRBD1 might be the D (5 bases). V dropped 2 bases and J dropped 3 bases, with 8 bases sitting between them. Germline V CDR1 and CDR2: ENHRY, SYGVKD. The CDR3 covers 14 residues. The CDR3, as DNA: TGTGCCATCAGTGAGGCAGGGTTCTACAATGAGCAGTTCTTC. Protein sequence: CAISEAGFYNEQFF.

This clone occurred once. As DNA, the CDR3 is TGTGCCAGCAGTTTTAGCGGGAGCGCAGATACGCAGTATTTT. It encodes CASSFSGSADTQYF. The V and J genes are TRBV28 and TRBJ2-3; 9 bases line up with TRBD2. The germline V gene has CDR1 MDHEN and CDR2 SYDVKM. V was pared by 3 bases and J by 4 bases, with 2 bases of the junction left unmatched. CDR3 length equals 14 residues.

The rearrangement joins TRBV18 to TRBJ1-3; no definite D call. CDR3 size: 16 residues. Germline V lookup: CDR1 KGHSH, CDR2 LQKENI. V lost 1 base, J lost 0 bases, and 10 bases lay in between. The CDR3 bases are TGTGCCAGCTCACCACTCATAACAGACTCTGGAAACACCATATATTTT. It is translated as CASSPLITDSGNTIYF. Full variable domain (missing parts from reference TRBV18 and TRBJ1-3): NAGVMQNPRHLVRRRGQEARLRCSPMKGHSHVYWYRQLPEEGLKFMVYLQKENIIDESGMPKERFSAEFPKEGPSILRIQQVVRGDSAAYFCASSPLITDSGNTIYFGEGSWLTVV.

The chain combines TRBV7-9 with TRBJ2-1; D gene ambiguous. Per germline, CDR1 SEHNR and CDR2 FQNEAQ (reference sequence). The length of the CDR3 is 12 residues. The V end lost 2 bases, the J end lost 9 bases, and 8 bases lay between the germline ends. CDR3 DNA sequence: TGTGCCAGCAGCTTAAACGTTGGTGAGCAGTTCTTC. Protein: CASSLNVGEQFF.